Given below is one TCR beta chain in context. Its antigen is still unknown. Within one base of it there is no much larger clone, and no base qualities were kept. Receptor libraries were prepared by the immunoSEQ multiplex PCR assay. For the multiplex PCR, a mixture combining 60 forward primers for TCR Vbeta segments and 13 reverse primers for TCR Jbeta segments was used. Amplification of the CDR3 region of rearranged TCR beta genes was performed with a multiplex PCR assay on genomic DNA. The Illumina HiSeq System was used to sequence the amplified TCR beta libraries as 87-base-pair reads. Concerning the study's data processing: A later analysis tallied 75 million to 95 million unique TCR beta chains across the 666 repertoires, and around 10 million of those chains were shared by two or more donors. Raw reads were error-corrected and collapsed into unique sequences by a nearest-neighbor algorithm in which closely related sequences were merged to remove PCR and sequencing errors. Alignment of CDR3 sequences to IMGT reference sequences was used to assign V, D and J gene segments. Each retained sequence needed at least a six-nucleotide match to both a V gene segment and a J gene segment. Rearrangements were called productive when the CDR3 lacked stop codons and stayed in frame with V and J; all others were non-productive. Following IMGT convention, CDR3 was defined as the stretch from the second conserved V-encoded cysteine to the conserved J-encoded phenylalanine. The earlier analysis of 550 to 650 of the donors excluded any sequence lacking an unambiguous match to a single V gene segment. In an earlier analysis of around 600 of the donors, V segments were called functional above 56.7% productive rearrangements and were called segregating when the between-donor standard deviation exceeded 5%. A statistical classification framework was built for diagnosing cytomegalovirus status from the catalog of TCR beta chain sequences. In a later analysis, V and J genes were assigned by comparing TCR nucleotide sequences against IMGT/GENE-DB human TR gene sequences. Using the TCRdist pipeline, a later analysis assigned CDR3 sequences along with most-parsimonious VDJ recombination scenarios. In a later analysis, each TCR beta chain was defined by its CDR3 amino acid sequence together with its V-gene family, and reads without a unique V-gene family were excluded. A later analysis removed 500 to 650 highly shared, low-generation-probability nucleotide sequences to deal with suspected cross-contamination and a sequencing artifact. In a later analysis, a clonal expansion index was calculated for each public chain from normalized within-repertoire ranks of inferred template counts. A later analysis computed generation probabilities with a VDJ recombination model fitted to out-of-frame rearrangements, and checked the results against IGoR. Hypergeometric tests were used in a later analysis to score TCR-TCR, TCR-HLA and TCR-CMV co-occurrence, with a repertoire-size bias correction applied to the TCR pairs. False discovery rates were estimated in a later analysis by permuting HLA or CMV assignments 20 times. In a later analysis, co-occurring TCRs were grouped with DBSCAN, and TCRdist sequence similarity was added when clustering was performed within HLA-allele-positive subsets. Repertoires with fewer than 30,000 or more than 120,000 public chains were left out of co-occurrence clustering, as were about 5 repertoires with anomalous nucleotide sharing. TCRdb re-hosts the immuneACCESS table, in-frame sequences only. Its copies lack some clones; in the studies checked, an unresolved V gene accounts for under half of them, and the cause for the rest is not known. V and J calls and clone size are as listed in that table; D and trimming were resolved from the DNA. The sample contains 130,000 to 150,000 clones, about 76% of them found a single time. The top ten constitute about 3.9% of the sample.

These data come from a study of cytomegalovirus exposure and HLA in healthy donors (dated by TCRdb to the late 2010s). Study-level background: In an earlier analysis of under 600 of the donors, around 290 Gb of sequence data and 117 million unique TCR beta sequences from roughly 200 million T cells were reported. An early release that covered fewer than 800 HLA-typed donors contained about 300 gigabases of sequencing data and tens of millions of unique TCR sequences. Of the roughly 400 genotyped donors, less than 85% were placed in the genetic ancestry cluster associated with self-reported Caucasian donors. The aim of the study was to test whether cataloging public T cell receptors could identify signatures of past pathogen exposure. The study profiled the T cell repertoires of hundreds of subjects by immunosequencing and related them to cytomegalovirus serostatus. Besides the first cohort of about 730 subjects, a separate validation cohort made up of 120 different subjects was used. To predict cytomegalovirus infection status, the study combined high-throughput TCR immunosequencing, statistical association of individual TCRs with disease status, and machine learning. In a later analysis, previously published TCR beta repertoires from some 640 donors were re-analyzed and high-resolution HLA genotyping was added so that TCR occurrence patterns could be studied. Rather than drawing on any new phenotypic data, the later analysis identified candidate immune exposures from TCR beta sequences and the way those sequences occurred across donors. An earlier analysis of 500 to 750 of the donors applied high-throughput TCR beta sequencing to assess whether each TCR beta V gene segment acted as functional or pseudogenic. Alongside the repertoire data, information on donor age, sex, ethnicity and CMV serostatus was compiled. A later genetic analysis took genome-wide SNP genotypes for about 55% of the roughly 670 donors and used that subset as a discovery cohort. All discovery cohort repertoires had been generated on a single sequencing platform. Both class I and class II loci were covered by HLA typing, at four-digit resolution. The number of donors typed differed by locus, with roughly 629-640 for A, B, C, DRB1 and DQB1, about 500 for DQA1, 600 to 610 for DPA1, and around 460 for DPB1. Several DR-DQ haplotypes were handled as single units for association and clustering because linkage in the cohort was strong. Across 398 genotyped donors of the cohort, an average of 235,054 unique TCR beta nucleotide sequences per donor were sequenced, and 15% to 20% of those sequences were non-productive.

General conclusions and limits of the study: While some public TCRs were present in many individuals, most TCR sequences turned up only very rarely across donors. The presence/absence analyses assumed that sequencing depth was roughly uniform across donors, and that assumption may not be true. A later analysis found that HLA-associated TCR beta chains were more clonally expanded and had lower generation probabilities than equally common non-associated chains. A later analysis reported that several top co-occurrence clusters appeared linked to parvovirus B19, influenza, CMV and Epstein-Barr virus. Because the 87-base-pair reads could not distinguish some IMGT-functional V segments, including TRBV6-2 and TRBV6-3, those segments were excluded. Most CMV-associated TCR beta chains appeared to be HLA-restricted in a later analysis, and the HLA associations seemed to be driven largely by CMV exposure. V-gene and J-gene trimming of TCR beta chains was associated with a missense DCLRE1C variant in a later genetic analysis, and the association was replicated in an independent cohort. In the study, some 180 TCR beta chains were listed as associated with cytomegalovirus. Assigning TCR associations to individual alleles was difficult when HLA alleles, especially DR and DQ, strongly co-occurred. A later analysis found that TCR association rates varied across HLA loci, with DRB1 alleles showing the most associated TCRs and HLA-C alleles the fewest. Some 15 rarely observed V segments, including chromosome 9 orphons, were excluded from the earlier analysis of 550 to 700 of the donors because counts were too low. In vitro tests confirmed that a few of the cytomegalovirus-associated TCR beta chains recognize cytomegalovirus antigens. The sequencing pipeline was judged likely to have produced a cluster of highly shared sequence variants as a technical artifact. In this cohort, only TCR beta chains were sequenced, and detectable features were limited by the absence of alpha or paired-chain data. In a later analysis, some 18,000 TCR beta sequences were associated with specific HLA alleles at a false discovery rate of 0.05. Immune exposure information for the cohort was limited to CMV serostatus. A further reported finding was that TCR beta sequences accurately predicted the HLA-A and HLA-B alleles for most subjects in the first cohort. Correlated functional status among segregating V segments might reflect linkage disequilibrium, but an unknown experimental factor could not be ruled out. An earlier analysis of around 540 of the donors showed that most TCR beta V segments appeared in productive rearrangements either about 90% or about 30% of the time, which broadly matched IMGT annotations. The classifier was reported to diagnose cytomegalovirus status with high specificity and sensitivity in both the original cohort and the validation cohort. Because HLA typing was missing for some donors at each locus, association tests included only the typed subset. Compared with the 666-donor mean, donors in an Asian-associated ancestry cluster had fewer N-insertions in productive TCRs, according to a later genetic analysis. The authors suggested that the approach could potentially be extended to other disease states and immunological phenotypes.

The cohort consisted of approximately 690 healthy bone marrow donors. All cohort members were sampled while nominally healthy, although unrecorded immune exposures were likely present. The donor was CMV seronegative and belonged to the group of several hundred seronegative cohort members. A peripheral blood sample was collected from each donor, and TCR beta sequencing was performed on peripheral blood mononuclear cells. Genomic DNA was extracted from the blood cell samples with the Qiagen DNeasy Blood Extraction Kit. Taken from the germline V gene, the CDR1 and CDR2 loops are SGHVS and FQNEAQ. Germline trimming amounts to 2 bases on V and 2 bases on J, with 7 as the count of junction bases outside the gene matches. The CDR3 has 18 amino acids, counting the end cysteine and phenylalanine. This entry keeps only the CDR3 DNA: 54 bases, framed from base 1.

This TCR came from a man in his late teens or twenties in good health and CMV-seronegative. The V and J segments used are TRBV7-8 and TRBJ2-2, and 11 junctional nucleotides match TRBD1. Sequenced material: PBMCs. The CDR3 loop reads CASSLSPGQGVNTGELFF. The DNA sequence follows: TGTGCCAGCAGCTTAAGTCCGGGACAGGGGGTTAACACCGGGGAGCTGTTTTTT.